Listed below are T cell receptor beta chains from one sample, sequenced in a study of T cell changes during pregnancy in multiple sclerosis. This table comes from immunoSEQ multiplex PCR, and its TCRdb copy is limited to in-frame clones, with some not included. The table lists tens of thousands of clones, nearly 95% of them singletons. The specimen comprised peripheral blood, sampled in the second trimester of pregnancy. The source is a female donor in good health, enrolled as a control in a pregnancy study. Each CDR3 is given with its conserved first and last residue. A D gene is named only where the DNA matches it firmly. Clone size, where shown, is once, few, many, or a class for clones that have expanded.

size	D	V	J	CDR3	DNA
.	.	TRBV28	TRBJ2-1	CASSPKRNEQFF	TGTGCCAGCAGTCCTAAGCGAAATGAGCAGTTCTTC
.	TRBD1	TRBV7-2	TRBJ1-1	CASSLDRGTEAFF	TGTGCCAGCAGCTTGGACAGGGGCACTGAAGCTTTCTTT
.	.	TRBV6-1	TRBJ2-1	CASSPSNPGEQFF	TGTGCCAGCAGTCCTTCGAACCCCGGGGAGCAGTTCTTC
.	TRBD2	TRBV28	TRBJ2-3	CASRGTLADTQYF	TGTGCCAGCAGGGGTACACTAGCGGATACGCAGTATTTT
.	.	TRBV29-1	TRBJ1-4	CSVGDRNEKLFF	TGCAGCGTTGGAGACAGGAATGAAAAACTGTTTTTT
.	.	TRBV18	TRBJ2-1	CASSPLGGEIVNEQFF	TGTGCCAGCTCACCACTTGGAGGGGAGATCGTAAATGAGCAGTTCTTC
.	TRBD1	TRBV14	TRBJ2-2	CASSSRQGASKLFF	TGTGCCAGCAGCTCACGACAGGGAGCCTCGAAGCTGTTTTTT
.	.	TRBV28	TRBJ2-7	CASSLSSGDTAVQYF	TGTGCCAGCAGTTTATCGAGCGGGGACACTGCAGTGCAGTACTTC
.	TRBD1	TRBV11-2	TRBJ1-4	CASSPNRGQVEKLFF	TGTGCCAGCAGCCCAAACAGGGGTCAGGTTGAAAAACTGTTTTTT
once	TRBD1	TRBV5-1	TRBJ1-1	CASSFQGQGAGEAFF	TGCGCCAGCAGCTTTCAGGGACAGGGGGCTGGTGAAGCTTTCTTT
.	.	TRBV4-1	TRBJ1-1	CASRPTGSSEAFF	TGCGCCAGCAGACCTACAGGGAGCTCTGAAGCTTTCTTT
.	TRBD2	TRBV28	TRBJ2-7	CASSFLGGRFGYEQYF	TGTGCCAGCAGTTTCCTCGGCGGGAGATTCGGCTACGAGCAGTACTTC
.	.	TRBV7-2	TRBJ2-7	CASSLSAARNSYEQYF	TGTGCCAGCAGCTTAAGCGCGGCGAGGAATTCCTACGAGCAGTACTTC
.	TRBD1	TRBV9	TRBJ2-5	CASSDHRGAGETQYF	TGTGCCAGCAGCGACCACAGGGGGGCAGGGGAGACCCAGTACTTC
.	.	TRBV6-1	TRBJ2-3	CASGRGGDTDTQYF	TGTGCCAGCGGTCGTGGGGGCGACACAGATACGCAGTATTTT
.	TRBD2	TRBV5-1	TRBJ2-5	CASSFALAGGQETQYF	TGCGCCAGCAGCTTTGCCCTAGCGGGCGGCCAAGAGACCCAGTACTTC
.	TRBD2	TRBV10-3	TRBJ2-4	CAISDPRLAGEEVIQYF	TGTGCCATCAGTGATCCTCGACTAGCGGGAGAAGAGGTCATTCAGTACTTC
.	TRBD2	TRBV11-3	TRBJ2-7	CATIGGEREIHEQYF	TGTGCCACCATCGGGGGCGAGCGGGAGATCCACGAGCAGTACTTC
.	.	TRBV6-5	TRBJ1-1	CASSYHRQKNTEAFF	TGTGCCAGCAGTTACCATCGACAGAAGAACACTGAAGCTTTCTTT
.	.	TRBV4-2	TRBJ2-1	CASSPSLMSSYNEQFF	TGTGCCAGCAGCCCATCCCTTATGAGCTCCTACAATGAGCAGTTCTTC
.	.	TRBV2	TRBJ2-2	CASSEPRQNTGELFF	TGTGCCAGCAGTGAACCCAGGCAGAACACCGGGGAGCTGTTTTTT
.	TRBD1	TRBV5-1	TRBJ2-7	CASSWGQGHYYEQYF	TGCGCCAGCAGCTGGGGACAGGGGCATTACTACGAGCAGTACTTC
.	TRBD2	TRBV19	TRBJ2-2	CASSTLAGATGELFF	TGTGCCAGTAGTACACTAGCGGGAGCGACCGGGGAGCTGTTTTTT
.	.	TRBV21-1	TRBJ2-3	CASSKWASGIRSTDTQYF	.
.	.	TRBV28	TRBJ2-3	CASKAVSSTDTQYF	TGTGCCAGCAAAGCGGTTTCTAGCACAGATACGCAGTATTTT
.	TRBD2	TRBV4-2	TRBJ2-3	CASSQVALAPSTDTQYF	TGTGCCAGCAGCCAAGTCGCACTAGCGCCTAGCACAGATACGCAGTATTTT
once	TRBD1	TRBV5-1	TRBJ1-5	CASRPDRGVWQPQHF	TGCGCCAGCAGACCAGACAGGGGAGTATGGCAGCCCCAGCATTTT
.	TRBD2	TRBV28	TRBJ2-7	CASSLLAGGEQYF	TGTGCCAGCAGTTTACTAGCGGGAGGCGAGCAGTACTTC
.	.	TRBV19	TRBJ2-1	CASSMVDFTNEQFF	TGTGCCAGTAGTATGGTGGACTTCACTAATGAGCAGTTCTTC
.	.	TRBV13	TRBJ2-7	CASSFTQGYEQYF	TGTGCCAGCAGTTTTACCCAGGGATACGAGCAGTACTTC
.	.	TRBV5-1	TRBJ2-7	CASSLVVGDYEQYF	TGCGCCAGCAGCTTAGTAGTGGGAGACTACGAGCAGTACTTC
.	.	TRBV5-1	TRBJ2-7	CASSRTLDSQIAQYF	TGCGCCAGCAGCCGAACCCTCGATAGCCAGATAGCGCAGTACTTC
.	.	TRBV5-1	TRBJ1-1	CASSFSRMNTEAFF	TGCGCCAGCAGCTTTTCGCGCATGAACACTGAAGCTTTCTTT
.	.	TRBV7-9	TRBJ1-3	CASSPTGASSGNTIYF	TGTGCCAGCAGCCCTACGGGAGCGTCCTCTGGAAACACCATATATTTT
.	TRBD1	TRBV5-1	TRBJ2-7	CASSLSGQGVHEQYF	TGCGCCAGCAGCTTGTCCGGACAGGGAGTCCACGAGCAGTACTTC
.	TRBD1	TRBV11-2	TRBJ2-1	CASSTGTGGFNEQFF	TGTGCCAGCAGCACCGGGACAGGGGGATTCAATGAGCAGTTCTTC
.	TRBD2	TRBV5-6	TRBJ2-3	CASSLGLAGDTQYF	TGTGCCAGCAGCCTAGGACTAGCGGGAGATACGCAGTATTTT
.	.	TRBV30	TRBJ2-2	CAWSVLPGELFF	TGTGCCTGGAGTGTACTGCCCGGGGAGCTGTTTTTT
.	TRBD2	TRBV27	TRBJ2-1	CASSATTAGGNEQFF	TGTGCCAGCAGTGCCACGACCGCGGGGGGGAATGAGCAGTTCTTC
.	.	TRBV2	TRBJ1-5	CASRGRVGNQPQHF	TGTGCCAGCAGGGGCAGGGTTGGCAATCAGCCCCAGCATTTT
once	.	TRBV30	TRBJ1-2	CAWSVQLKGDGYTF	TGTGCCTGGAGTGTACAACTGAAAGGGGATGGCTACACCTTC
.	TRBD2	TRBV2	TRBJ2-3	CASRAGTSADTQYF	TGTGCCAGCAGGGCCGGGACTAGTGCGGATACGCAGTATTTT
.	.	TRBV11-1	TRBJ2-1	CASSLRAGPDYEQFF	TGTGCCAGCAGCTTAAGGGCGGGCCCTGACTATGAGCAGTTCTTC
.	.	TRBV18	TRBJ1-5	CASSPQTDNQPQHF	TGTGCCAGCTCACCACAGACAGACAATCAGCCCCAGCATTTT
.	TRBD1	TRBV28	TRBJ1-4	CASSLTFAGQQNEKLFF	TGTGCCAGCAGTTTAACCTTTGCGGGACAGCAGAATGAAAAACTGTTTTTT
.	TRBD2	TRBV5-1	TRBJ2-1	CASSLIQRGDNEQFF	TGCGCCAGCAGCTTGATCCAGCGGGGGGACAATGAGCAGTTCTTC
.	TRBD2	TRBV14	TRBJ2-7	CASSPTLGTSGRREQYF	TGTGCCAGCAGCCCGACCCTTGGGACTAGCGGGAGGCGCGAGCAGTACTTC
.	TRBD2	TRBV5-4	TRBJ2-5	CASSSGTSGRREETQYF	TGTGCCAGCAGCTCGGGGACTAGCGGGAGGAGAGAAGAGACCCAGTACTTC
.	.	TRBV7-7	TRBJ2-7	CASSAGTNYEQYF	TGTGCTAGCAGCGCCGGGACAAATTACGAGCAGTACTTC
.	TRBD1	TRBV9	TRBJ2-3	CATGTANTDTQYF	TGTGCCACCGGGACAGCAAACACAGATACGCAGTATTTT
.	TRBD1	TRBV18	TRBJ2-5	CASSPNTGGQETQYF	TGTGCCAGCTCACCAAATACAGGGGGCCAAGAGACCCAGTACTTC
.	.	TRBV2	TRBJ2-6	CASSPGTPPRGANVLTF	TGTGCCAGCAGCCCTGGGACACCACCGCGCGGGGCCAACGTCCTGACTTTC
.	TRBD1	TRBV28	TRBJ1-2	CASSSGTANYGYTF	TGTGCCAGCAGTTCCGGGACAGCTAACTATGGCTACACCTTC
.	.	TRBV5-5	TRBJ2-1	CASSLEGSSYNEQFF	TGTGCCAGCAGCCTCGAGGGAAGCTCCTACAATGAGCAGTTCTTC
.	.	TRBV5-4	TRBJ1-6	CASSIHGRGETLHF	TGTGCCAGCAGCATTCATGGACGGGGAGAGACCCTCCACTTT
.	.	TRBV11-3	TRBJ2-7	CASSLDYSSYEQYF	TGTGCCAGCAGCTTAGATTACTCGTCCTACGAGCAGTACTTC
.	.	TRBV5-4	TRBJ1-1	CASSTPFSGTNTEAFF	TGTGCCAGCAGCACGCCCTTCTCAGGCACAAACACTGAAGCTTTCTTT